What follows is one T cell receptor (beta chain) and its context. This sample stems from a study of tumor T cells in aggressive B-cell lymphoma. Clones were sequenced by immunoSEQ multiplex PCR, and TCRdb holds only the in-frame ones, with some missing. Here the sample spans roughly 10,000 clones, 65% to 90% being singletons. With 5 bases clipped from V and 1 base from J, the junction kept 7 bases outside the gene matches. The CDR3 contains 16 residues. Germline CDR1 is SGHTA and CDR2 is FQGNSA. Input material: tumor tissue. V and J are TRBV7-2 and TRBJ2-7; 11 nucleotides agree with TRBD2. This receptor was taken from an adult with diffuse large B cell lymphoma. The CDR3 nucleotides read TGTGCCAGCAGCCCTCGTACTAGCGGGGGTTCCTACGAGCAGTACTTC. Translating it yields CASSPRTSGGSYEQYF.